This is a list of T cell receptor beta chains from one sample in a study of Ad26.COV2.S vaccination and SARS-CoV-2 variants. Sequencing was performed with immunoSEQ multiplex PCR; in TCRdb, only in-frame clones are kept and a portion is missing. The table lists just over 350,000 clones, approximately 90% of them singletons, with 3.9% in the top ten. The specimen comprised peripheral blood, sampled after recovery from COVID-19. The receptors shown here come from a human donor who had recovered from COVID-19. Each CDR3 is given with its conserved first and last residue. The D gene is left open where the match is weak.

J gene: TRBJ2-1
D gene: TRBD2
V gene: TRBV6-5
CDR3 DNA: TGTGCCAGCAGTTACTTGGCTAGCGGCTACAATGAGCAGTTCTTC
CDR3 protein: CASSYLASGYNEQFF

J gene: TRBJ2-1
D gene: TRBD2
V gene: TRBV19
CDR3 DNA: TGTGCCAGTAGTATCGGGGCGGGAGGGTTGCCGCAGTTCTTC
CDR3 protein: CASSIGAGGLPQFF

J gene: TRBJ1-6
D gene: .
V gene: TRBV19
CDR3 DNA: TGTGCCAGTAGTATAGTGGGTGGAAATTCACCCCTCCACTTT
CDR3 protein: CASSIVGGNSPLHF

J gene: TRBJ2-7
D gene: TRBD1
V gene: TRBV5-6
CDR3 DNA: TGTGCCAGCAGCTTGTGGGGGGACAGGGCCTACGAGCAGTACTTC
CDR3 protein: CASSLWGDRAYEQYF

J gene: TRBJ1-5
D gene: .
V gene: TRBV6-5
CDR3 DNA: TGTGCCAGCAAGTTGGCCCACAATCAGCCCCAGCATTTT
CDR3 protein: CASKLAHNQPQHF

J gene: TRBJ2-1
D gene: .
V gene: TRBV4-1
CDR3 DNA: TGCGCCAGCAGCCAAGGGGGTGGGATCCATGAGCAGTTCTTC
CDR3 protein: CASSQGGGIHEQFF

J gene: TRBJ2-1
D gene: TRBD2
V gene: TRBV7-2
CDR3 DNA: TGTGCCAGCAGCTTGTGGCACGGGGGGGGGAATGAGCAGTTCTTC
CDR3 protein: CASSLWHGGGNEQFF

J gene: TRBJ2-7
D gene: .
V gene: TRBV6-5
CDR3 DNA: TGTGCCAGCAGTTACGTGGACCGCGACGAGCAGTACTTC
CDR3 protein: CASSYVDRDEQYF

J gene: TRBJ2-5
D gene: TRBD1
V gene: TRBV19
CDR3 DNA: TGTGCCAGTAGTATATTCACAGGGGGCATGGGGGAGACCCAGTACTTC
CDR3 protein: CASSIFTGGMGETQYF

J gene: TRBJ2-3
D gene: .
V gene: TRBV3-1/TRBV3-2
CDR3 DNA: TGTGCCAGCAGCCAAGAGTCAGCAGGGGTTTATCCCCACACAGATACGCAGTATTTT
CDR3 protein: CASSQESAGVYPHTDTQYF

J gene: TRBJ1-1
D gene: .
V gene: TRBV27
CDR3 DNA: TGTGCCAGCAGTTTAGCCCGGGATTTATACACTGAAGCTTTCTTT
CDR3 protein: CASSLARDLYTEAFF

J gene: TRBJ2-2
D gene: .
V gene: TRBV5-4
CDR3 DNA: TGTGCCAGCAGTACCGACTTCACCGACACCGGGGAGCTGTTTTTT
CDR3 protein: CASSTDFTDTGELFF

J gene: TRBJ2-7
D gene: .
V gene: TRBV19
CDR3 DNA: TGTGCCAGTAGTTCGGCCGGGGTCGTCTACGAGCAGTACTTC
CDR3 protein: CASSSAGVVYEQYF